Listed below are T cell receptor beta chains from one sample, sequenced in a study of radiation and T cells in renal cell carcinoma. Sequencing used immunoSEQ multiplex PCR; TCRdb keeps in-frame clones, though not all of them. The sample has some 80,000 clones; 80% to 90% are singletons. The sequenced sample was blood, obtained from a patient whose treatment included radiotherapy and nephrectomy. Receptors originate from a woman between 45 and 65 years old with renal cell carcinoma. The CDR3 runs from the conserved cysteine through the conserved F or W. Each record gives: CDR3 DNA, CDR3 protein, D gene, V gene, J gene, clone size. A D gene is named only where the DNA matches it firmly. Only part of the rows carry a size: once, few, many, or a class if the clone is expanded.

CDR3 DNA: TGTGCCAGCAGTTTCAGTTCTTGGGATGAAAACAATGAGCAGTTCTTC
CDR3 protein: CASSFSSWDENNEQFF
D gene: NA
V gene: TRBV28
J gene: TRBJ2-1
clone size: NA

CDR3 DNA: TGTGCCAGCAGCCAAGCCGGGACAGGGGTCATTCAGTACTTC
CDR3 protein: CASSQAGTGVIQYF
D gene: TRBD1
V gene: TRBV14
J gene: TRBJ2-4
clone size: few

CDR3 DNA: TGTGCCAGCAGACTAAGGGGTCCCGACAATGAGCAGTTCTTC
CDR3 protein: CASRLRGPDNEQFF
D gene: NA
V gene: TRBV7-9
J gene: TRBJ2-1
clone size: once

CDR3 DNA: TGTGCCAGCAGATTGGCCTGGAGGGCCCAAGAGACCCAGTACTTC
CDR3 protein: CASRLAWRAQETQYF
D gene: NA
V gene: TRBV6-6
J gene: TRBJ2-5
clone size: once

CDR3 DNA: TGTGCCAGCAGCTCGAAACCGGGACAGCCTAACTATGGCTACACCTTC
CDR3 protein: CASSSKPGQPNYGYTF
D gene: TRBD1
V gene: TRBV5-5
J gene: TRBJ1-2
clone size: NA

CDR3 DNA: TGCGCCAGCAGCTCAGGGACTAGCGGGGGGGCCGTTGAGACCCAGTACTTC
CDR3 protein: CASSSGTSGGAVETQYF
D gene: TRBD2
V gene: TRBV5-1
J gene: TRBJ2-5
clone size: NA

CDR3 DNA: TGTGCCATCAGTGAGTCGACAGGGCCCCTGGGCAATGAGCAGTTCTTC
CDR3 protein: CAISESTGPLGNEQFF
D gene: TRBD1
V gene: TRBV10-3
J gene: TRBJ2-1
clone size: NA

CDR3 DNA: TGTGCCAGCAGGAGGGCCCATTTGAACACCGGGGAGCTGTTTTTT
CDR3 protein: CASRRAHLNTGELFF
D gene: NA
V gene: TRBV6-1
J gene: TRBJ2-2
clone size: NA

CDR3 DNA: TGCGCCAGCAGGACCGGGGGAGGAACTAATGAAAAACTGTTTTTT
CDR3 protein: CASRTGGGTNEKLFF
D gene: NA
V gene: TRBV5-1
J gene: TRBJ1-4
clone size: once

CDR3 DNA: TGTGCCATCAGCAACAGCGGCGGGGAAAAACTGTTTTTT
CDR3 protein: CAISNSGGEKLFF
D gene: NA
V gene: TRBV10-3
J gene: TRBJ1-4
clone size: NA

CDR3 DNA: TGTGCCAGCAGCCCCCAGGGGTCCTCAAATGAGCAGTTCTTC
CDR3 protein: CASSPQGSSNEQFF
D gene: NA
V gene: TRBV7-2
J gene: TRBJ2-1
clone size: NA

CDR3 DNA: TGCGCCAGCAGCTTGGTGGGAGAGGGCGAGCAGTACTTC
CDR3 protein: CASSLVGEGEQYF
D gene: NA
V gene: TRBV5-1
J gene: TRBJ2-7
clone size: NA

CDR3 DNA: TGCAGTGCTAGACAGTACTACGAGCAGTACTTC
CDR3 protein: CSARQYYEQYF
D gene: NA
V gene: TRBV20-1
J gene: TRBJ2-7
clone size: NA

CDR3 DNA: TGCGCCAGCAGCGCTATAGGACAGAACTATGGCTACACCTTC
CDR3 protein: CASSAIGQNYGYTF
D gene: NA
V gene: TRBV5-1
J gene: TRBJ1-2
clone size: NA

CDR3 DNA: TGTGCCAGCAGTCTAAGCGGGAGTTCAGGGGAGCAGTACTTC
CDR3 protein: CASSLSGSSGEQYF
D gene: TRBD2
V gene: TRBV28
J gene: TRBJ2-7
clone size: NA

CDR3 DNA: TGTGCCAGCAGTTCCAACAGGGGAGTGAGTGCTTTCTTT
CDR3 protein: CASSSNRGVSAFF
D gene: TRBD1
V gene: TRBV6-5
J gene: TRBJ1-1
clone size: NA

CDR3 DNA: TGTGCCAGCAGCTTAAGCCGGGGACCGCTGACCTACGAGCAGTACTTC
CDR3 protein: CASSLSRGPLTYEQYF
D gene: NA
V gene: TRBV7-4
J gene: TRBJ2-7
clone size: NA

CDR3 DNA: TGTGCCAGTAGTCCCTTGGACAGGCCCTCCTACGAGCAGTACTTC
CDR3 protein: CASSPLDRPSYEQYF
D gene: TRBD1
V gene: TRBV19
J gene: TRBJ2-7
clone size: once

CDR3 DNA: TGTGCCAGCAGCCCACGTCCCCAGGGGGCTGATGGCTACACCTTC
CDR3 protein: CASSPRPQGADGYTF
D gene: TRBD1
V gene: TRBV9
J gene: TRBJ1-2
clone size: NA

CDR3 DNA: TGTGCCAGCAGCCAAGAATGGGTCACAGATACGCAGTATTTT
CDR3 protein: CASSQEWVTDTQYF
D gene: NA
V gene: TRBV4-2
J gene: TRBJ2-3
clone size: NA

CDR3 DNA: TGCGCCAGCAGCTTGGCGGGACCGAACACCGGGGAGCTGTTTTTT
CDR3 protein: CASSLAGPNTGELFF
D gene: NA
V gene: TRBV5-1
J gene: TRBJ2-2
clone size: NA

CDR3 DNA: TGTGCCAGCAGACGCGACAGGGCCTACTCCTACGAGCAGTACTTC
CDR3 protein: CASRRDRAYSYEQYF
D gene: TRBD1
V gene: TRBV2
J gene: TRBJ2-7
clone size: NA

CDR3 DNA: TGCGCCAGCAGCGGCGGACAGGGGAGTCGAGATACGCAGTATTTT
CDR3 protein: CASSGGQGSRDTQYF
D gene: TRBD1
V gene: TRBV5-1
J gene: TRBJ2-3
clone size: NA

CDR3 DNA: TGTGCCAGCAGCTTATCGTCAGCCTCTCAAGAGACCCAGTACTTC
CDR3 protein: CASSLSSASQETQYF
D gene: NA
V gene: TRBV11-3
J gene: TRBJ2-5
clone size: NA

CDR3 DNA: TGTGCCAGCAGCTGGGCGGAGATGGTCTCTGAAGCTTTCTTT
CDR3 protein: CASSWAEMVSEAFF
D gene: NA
V gene: TRBV5-4
J gene: TRBJ1-1
clone size: NA

CDR3 DNA: TGTGCCAGTAGCTTATTCCGGACAGGACACTACGAGCAGTACTTC
CDR3 protein: CASSLFRTGHYEQYF
D gene: TRBD1
V gene: TRBV7-9
J gene: TRBJ2-7
clone size: NA

CDR3 DNA: TGTGCCAGTACCCCCGGGACCAGCTCCTACGAGCAGTACTTC
CDR3 protein: CASTPGTSSYEQYF
D gene: NA
V gene: TRBV19
J gene: TRBJ2-7
clone size: NA

CDR3 DNA: TGCGCCAGCAGAAATGACCGGGTGCGAGAGACCCAGTACTTC
CDR3 protein: CASRNDRVRETQYF
D gene: NA
V gene: TRBV5-1
J gene: TRBJ2-5
clone size: NA

CDR3 DNA: TGTGCCAGCAGCCCCGGGAGAGATGAAAAACTGTTTTTT
CDR3 protein: CASSPGRDEKLFF
D gene: NA
V gene: TRBV7-6
J gene: TRBJ1-4
clone size: NA

CDR3 DNA: TGTGCCAGCAGAAGGCGGAGGGGCGATACGCAGTATTTT
CDR3 protein: CASRRRRGDTQYF
D gene: NA
V gene: TRBV28
J gene: TRBJ2-3
clone size: NA

CDR3 DNA: TGTGCTAGTGCCCCGACAGGGGACCAGCCCCAGCATTTT
CDR3 protein: CASAPTGDQPQHF
D gene: TRBD1
V gene: TRBV12-5
J gene: TRBJ1-5
clone size: NA

CDR3 DNA: TGTGCCACCAGGGTGGGGACTAGCCTTTCGTGGCAAGAGACCCAGTACTTC
CDR3 protein: CATRVGTSLSWQETQYF
D gene: TRBD2
V gene: TRBV2
J gene: TRBJ2-5
clone size: NA

CDR3 DNA: TGCGCCAGCAGTGATAGGGTGGGTGACTATGGCTACACCTTC
CDR3 protein: CASSDRVGDYGYTF
D gene: NA
V gene: TRBV10-2
J gene: TRBJ1-2
clone size: NA

CDR3 DNA: TGTGCCAGCAGTTACTGGGGGGACGGCGCCACCGGGGAGCTGTTTTTT
CDR3 protein: CASSYWGDGATGELFF
D gene: NA
V gene: TRBV6-5
J gene: TRBJ2-2
clone size: NA

CDR3 DNA: TGCGCCAGCAGTGAGTCGCCGGGTACGAGTGAAGCTTTCTTT
CDR3 protein: CASSESPGTSEAFF
D gene: NA
V gene: TRBV10-1
J gene: TRBJ1-1
clone size: NA

CDR3 DNA: TGTGCCAGCAGCCGATCAACTAACACTGAAGCTTTCTTT
CDR3 protein: CASSRSTNTEAFF
D gene: NA
V gene: TRBV7-3
J gene: TRBJ1-1
clone size: NA

CDR3 DNA: TGCGCCAGCAGGACGCCGGGACTAGCATTGGGTACGCAGTATTTT
CDR3 protein: CASRTPGLALGTQYF
D gene: TRBD2
V gene: TRBV4-1
J gene: TRBJ2-3
clone size: NA

CDR3 DNA: TGTGCCAGGGACAGGGAAGGCTATAATTCACCCCTCCACTTT
CDR3 protein: CARDREGYNSPLHF
D gene: TRBD1
V gene: TRBV27
J gene: TRBJ1-6
clone size: NA

CDR3 DNA: TGTGCCAGCAGCTTAGGTGGGAAAGAGACCCAGTACTTC
CDR3 protein: CASSLGGKETQYF
D gene: NA
V gene: TRBV7-2
J gene: TRBJ2-5
clone size: NA

CDR3 DNA: TGTGCCAGTAGTCCCTTTCACGGTGAAAAACTGTTTTTT
CDR3 protein: CASSPFHGEKLFF
D gene: NA
V gene: TRBV19
J gene: TRBJ1-4
clone size: once

CDR3 DNA: TGTGCCAGCAGTCGGACAGGACTCTCTGGAAACACCATATATTTT
CDR3 protein: CASSRTGLSGNTIYF
D gene: TRBD1
V gene: TRBV6-5
J gene: TRBJ1-3
clone size: NA

CDR3 DNA: TGTGCCAGCAGTCCGGGAGGTACGAGGACAGATACGCAGTATTTT
CDR3 protein: CASSPGGTRTDTQYF
D gene: TRBD2
V gene: TRBV28
J gene: TRBJ2-3
clone size: NA

CDR3 DNA: TGTGCCAGTAGTATAGTCGGGGACAGGGACAATGAGCAGTTCTTC
CDR3 protein: CASSIVGDRDNEQFF
D gene: TRBD1
V gene: TRBV19
J gene: TRBJ2-1
clone size: few

CDR3 DNA: TGTGCCAGCAGCGTAGTTGGGGGGCCGAACACTGAAGCTTTCTTT
CDR3 protein: CASSVVGGPNTEAFF
D gene: NA
V gene: TRBV9
J gene: TRBJ1-1
clone size: NA

CDR3 DNA: TGTGCCAGCAGTTTTATACTTGGTCAGCCCCAGCATTTT
CDR3 protein: CASSFILGQPQHF
D gene: NA
V gene: TRBV27
J gene: TRBJ1-5
clone size: NA

CDR3 DNA: TGTGCCAGCAGCTTGTCGGGCTACGAGCAGTACTTC
CDR3 protein: CASSLSGYEQYF
D gene: NA
V gene: TRBV11-3
J gene: TRBJ2-7
clone size: once

CDR3 DNA: TGTGCCAGCAGCTTACCGCCCCGGACTAGCGGCTACAATGAGCAGTTCTTC
CDR3 protein: CASSLPPRTSGYNEQFF
D gene: TRBD2
V gene: TRBV7-8
J gene: TRBJ2-1
clone size: NA

CDR3 DNA: TGTGCCAGCAGCCTCAACTCAGGGGCCACTGAAGCTTTCTTT
CDR3 protein: CASSLNSGATEAFF
D gene: NA
V gene: TRBV7-3
J gene: TRBJ1-1
clone size: NA